This T cell receptor beta chain was found in a study of regulatory T cells in long-lasting Graves disease. In the study overall: Newly diagnosed Graves' patients had taken antithyroid drugs under 3 months.

Trimming stripped 6 bases from V and 7 bases from J, with 10 bases between. The CDR3 totals 12 residues. For TCR beta, libraries came from iRepertoire HTBI primers and Arm-PCR of CDR3 regions. TCRdb analysed the multiplex PCR reads with MiXCR anew, one entry per CDR3 protein. In the table there are approximately 470,000 distinct CDR3 sequences, 15% to 20% of which are singletons. Whole-study findings and limits: With persistent disease, TRBV28, TRBJ1-2 and TRBJ2-5 were the favored segments. Persistent patients had a count of shared public clonotypes (around 2,500) that exceeded that of new patients (approximately 1,000).

This clonotype was observed many times. What it binds is unknown. Time point given: newly diagnosed GD, antithyroid drugs for less than 3 months. From RNA extracted from PBMCs, the TCR library was made. These data were also reused for a study on T cells in Graves' hyperthyroidism and ophthalmopathy. Per that paper: Most clonotypes that expanded in the thyroid above 0.001 also showed up in blood.

This material consisted of peripheral blood mononuclear cells (PBMCs), taken at new diagnosis, from a patient treated with antithyroid drugs. The chain employs TRBV12-3 or TRBV12-4 and TRBJ2-1, with D unclear. This receptor was obtained from a man between 35 and 55 years old with Graves disease. The CDR3: CASRRSINEQFF. The CDR3 DNA reads as TGTGCCAGCAGGCGGAGCATAAATGAGCAGTTCTTC.